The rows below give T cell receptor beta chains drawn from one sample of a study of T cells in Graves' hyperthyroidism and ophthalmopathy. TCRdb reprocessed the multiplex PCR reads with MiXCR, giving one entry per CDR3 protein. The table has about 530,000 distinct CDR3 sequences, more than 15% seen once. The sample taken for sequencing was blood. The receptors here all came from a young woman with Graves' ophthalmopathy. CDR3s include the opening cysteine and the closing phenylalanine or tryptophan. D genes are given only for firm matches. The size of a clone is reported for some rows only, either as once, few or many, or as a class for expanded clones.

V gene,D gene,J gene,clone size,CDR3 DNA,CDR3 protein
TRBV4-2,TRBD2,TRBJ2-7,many,TGTGCCAGCAGCCAAGAAAGCGGGAGCCCAACCTACGAGCAGTACTTC,CASSQESGSPTYEQYF
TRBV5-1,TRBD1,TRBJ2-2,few,TGCGCCAGCAGCCCCCGGGGACAGGGGGACACCGGGGAGCTGTTTTTT,CASSPRGQGDTGELFF
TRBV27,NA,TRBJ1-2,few,TGTGCCAGCAGTTTAGCCCCGGGGTCAGGCTACACCTTC,CASSLAPGSGYTF
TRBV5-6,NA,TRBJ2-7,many,TGTGCCAGCAGCCACGGCCGACAGTCATCCTACGAGCAGTACTTC,CASSHGRQSSYEQYF
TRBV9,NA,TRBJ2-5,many,TGTGCCAGCAGCTCAAACAGGGGAGGGGAGACCCAGTACTTC,CASSSNRGGETQYF
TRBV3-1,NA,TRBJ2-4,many,TGTGCCAGCAGCCAAGATCAGGGGGGAAACATTCAGTACTTC,CASSQDQGGNIQYF
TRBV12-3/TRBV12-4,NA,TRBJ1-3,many,TGTGCCAGCAGACCGACATTAAACTCTGGAAACACCATATATTTT,CASRPTLNSGNTIYF
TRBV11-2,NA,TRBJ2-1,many,TGTGCCAGCAGCCCCAATAAGGACTACAATGAGCAGTTCTTC,CASSPNKDYNEQFF
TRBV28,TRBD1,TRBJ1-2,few,TGTGCCATCCTCCCCCGGGACAGGGCTAACTATGGCTACACCTTC,CAILPRDRANYGYTF
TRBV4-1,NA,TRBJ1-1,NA,TGCGCCAGCAGCCGCTCTACGGGAGTGGAAGCTTTCTTT,CASSRSTGVEAFF
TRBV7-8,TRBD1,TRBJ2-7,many,TGTGCCAGCAGCCCACCCCCTGGGGACAGGGACTACGAACAGTACTTC,CASSPPPGDRDYEQYF
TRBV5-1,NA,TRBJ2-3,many,TGCGCCAGCAGCACCTTACCAAGGGTCCCTGATACGCAGTATTTT,CASSTLPRVPDTQYF
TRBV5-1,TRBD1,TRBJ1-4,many,TGCGCCAGCAGCTCGGGACAGTTGAATGAAAAACTGTTTTTT,CASSSGQLNEKLFF
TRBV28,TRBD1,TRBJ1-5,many,TGTGCCAGCAGTCGAGTTACAGGGGTTAGCAATCAGCCCCAGCATTTT,CASSRVTGVSNQPQHF
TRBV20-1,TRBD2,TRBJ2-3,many,TGCAGTGCTAGAGGTCTAGCGGGGGAGGGGACAGATACGCAGTATTTT,CSARGLAGEGTDTQYF
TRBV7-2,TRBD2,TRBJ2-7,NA,TGTGCCAGCAGCCGGGGGGGGGGGCTGTTCGAGCAGTACTTC,CASSRGGGLFEQYF
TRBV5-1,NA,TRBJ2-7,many,TGCGCCAGCAGCTTTACCGGGACAAGGAGCTCCTACGAGCAGTACTTC,CASSFTGTRSSYEQYF
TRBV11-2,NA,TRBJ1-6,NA,TGTGCCAGCAGCACTCGACAGTATAATTCACCCCTCCACTTT,CASSTRQYNSPLHF
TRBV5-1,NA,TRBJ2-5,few,TGCGCCAGCAGCTTGGATTTCAGGGGTGTAGAGGGGCGTCAAGAGACCCAGTACTTC,CASSLDFRGVEGRQETQYF
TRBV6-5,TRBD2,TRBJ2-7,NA,TGTGCCAGCAGTTACGAAGTAGCGGGAGCCCCCTACGAGCAGTACTTC,CASSYEVAGAPYEQYF
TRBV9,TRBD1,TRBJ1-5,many,TGTGCCAGCAGCGAGACAGGGAATCAGCCCCAGCATTTT,CASSETGNQPQHF
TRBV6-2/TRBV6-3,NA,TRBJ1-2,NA,TGTGCCAGCAGTGCCGGGGCAAACAACTATGGCTACACCTTC,CASSAGANNYGYTF